This T cell receptor (beta chain) came from a study of shared clonotypes between healthy human individuals. Assay used: immunoSEQ multiplex PCR; TCRdb lists only in-frame clones, some missing. Of about 1.5 million clones listed, around 98% were seen once; the top ten hold 0.45%. J was trimmed by 5 bases and V by 6 bases; bases with no gene match: 10. Germline lookup yields CDR1 MDHEN and CDR2 SYDVKM. The CDR3 is 15 residues long. The sequencing input was naive CD4+ T cells sorted from blood. Noted subset: CD45RA+ positively selected. The receptor's source is a young man in good health. V gene TRBV28 combines with J gene TRBJ2-5; 9 bases align to TRBD2. Here the CDR3 reads CASRSSGRGRETQYF. In DNA, the CDR3 is TGTGCCAGCAGAAGTAGCGGGAGAGGCCGGGAGACCCAGTACTTC.